This note documents a single T cell receptor (beta chain) sequence. The entry originates in a study of monozygotic twins with inflammatory bowel disease. Total RNA from whole blood was isolated with no T cell sorting. TCRdb reanalyzed the 5' RACE reads, giving one entry per CDR3 protein sequence and no DNA. The table lists fewer than 450,000 distinct CDR3 sequences. The sequenced sample consisted of blood. The origin of this receptor is a human donor with ulcerative colitis or Crohn's disease, or a healthy co-twin of an affected twin (not recorded which).

The CDR3 region is CASSIPQGGEQFF. J is TRBJ2-1 and V is TRBV9; lacking DNA, the TRBD1 call made by TCRdb goes unchecked. The V gene's germline CDR1 is SGDLS and CDR2 YYNGEE. The CDR3 length is 13 residues.